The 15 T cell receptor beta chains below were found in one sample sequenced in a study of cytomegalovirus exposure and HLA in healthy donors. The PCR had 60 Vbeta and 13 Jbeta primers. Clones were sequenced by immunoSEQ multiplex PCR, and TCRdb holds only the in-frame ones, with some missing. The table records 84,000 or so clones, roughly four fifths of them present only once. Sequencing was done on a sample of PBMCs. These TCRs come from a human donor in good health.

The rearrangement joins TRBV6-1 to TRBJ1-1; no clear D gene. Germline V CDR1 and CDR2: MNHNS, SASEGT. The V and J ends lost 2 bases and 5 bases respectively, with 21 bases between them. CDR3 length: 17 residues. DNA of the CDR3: TGTGCCAGCAGTGAACAAATATGGGCAGCCAGTAAAACTGAAGCTTTCTTT. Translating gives CASSEQIWAASKTEAFF.

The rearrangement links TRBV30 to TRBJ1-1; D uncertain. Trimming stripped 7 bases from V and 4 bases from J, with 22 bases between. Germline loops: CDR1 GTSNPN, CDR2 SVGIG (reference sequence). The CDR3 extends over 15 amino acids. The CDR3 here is CASVPGWEYGTEAFF. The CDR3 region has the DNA TGTGCCTCGGTCCCCGGGTGGGAGTATGGCACTGAAGCTTTCTTT.

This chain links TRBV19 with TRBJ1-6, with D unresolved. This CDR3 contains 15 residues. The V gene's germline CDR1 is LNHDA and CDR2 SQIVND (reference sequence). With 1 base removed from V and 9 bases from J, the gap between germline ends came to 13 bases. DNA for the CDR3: TGTGCCAGTAGTATAGTTTCGATATCTACTTCACCCCTCCACTTT. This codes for CASSIVSISTSPLHF.

CDR3 nucleotide sequence: TGTGCCTGGAGGGGACTAGGGAGCAATCAGCCCCAGCATTTT. It translates to CAWRGLGSNQPQHF. V and J are TRBV30 and TRBJ1-5, with D possibly being TRBD1 (5 bases). From germline, CDR1 is GTSNPN and CDR2 SVGIG (reference sequence). The CDR3 has 14 amino acids. Trimming cost V 3 bases and J 1 base, with 10 bases left between them.

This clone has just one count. CDR3 residues: CASSLFGEETQYF. The CDR3 DNA reads as TGCGCCAGCAGCTTGTTCGGGGAAGAGACCCAGTACTTC. The rearrangement joins TRBV5-1 to TRBJ2-5, with D possibly TRBD2 on 5 matching bases. The CDR3 has 13 residues. In germline, CDR1 is SGHRS, CDR2 YFSETQ. Trimming pared 1 base from V and 3 bases from J, leaving 7 bases between. Using reference TRBV5-1 and TRBJ2-5 for the parts outside the CDR3, the full variable domain is KAGVTQTPRYLIKTRGQQVTLSCSPISGHRSVSWYQQTPGQGLQFLFEYFSETQRNKGNFPGRFSGRQFSNSRSEMNVSTLELGDSALYLCASSLFGEETQYFGPGTRLLVL.

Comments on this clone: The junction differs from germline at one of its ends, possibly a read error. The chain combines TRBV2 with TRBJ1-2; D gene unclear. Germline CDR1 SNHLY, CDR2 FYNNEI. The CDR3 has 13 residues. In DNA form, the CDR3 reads TGTGCCAGCATCCCCGAGAACGGGTACGGCTACCCCTTC. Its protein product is CASIPENGYGYPF.

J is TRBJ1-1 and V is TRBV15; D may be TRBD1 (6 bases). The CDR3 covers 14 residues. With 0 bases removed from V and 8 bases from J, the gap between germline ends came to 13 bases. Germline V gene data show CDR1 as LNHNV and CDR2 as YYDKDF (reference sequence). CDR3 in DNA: TGTGCCACCAGCAGAGAAAGGGGGGGGACAGAAGCTTTCTTT. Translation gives CATSRERGGTEAFF.

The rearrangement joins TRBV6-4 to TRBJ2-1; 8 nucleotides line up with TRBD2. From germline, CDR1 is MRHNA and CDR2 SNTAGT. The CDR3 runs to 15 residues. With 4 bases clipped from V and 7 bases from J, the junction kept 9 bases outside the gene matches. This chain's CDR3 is CASSVGAGEGNEQFF. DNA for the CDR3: TGTGCCAGCAGTGTAGGAGCGGGGGAAGGGAATGAGCAGTTCTTC.

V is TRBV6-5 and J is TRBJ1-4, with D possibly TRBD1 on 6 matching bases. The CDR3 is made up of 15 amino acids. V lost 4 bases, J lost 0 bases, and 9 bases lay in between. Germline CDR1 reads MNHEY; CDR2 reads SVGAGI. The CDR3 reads CASSSEGATNEKLFF. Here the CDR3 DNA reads TGTGCCAGCAGTTCCGAGGGGGCAACTAATGAAAAACTGTTTTTT.

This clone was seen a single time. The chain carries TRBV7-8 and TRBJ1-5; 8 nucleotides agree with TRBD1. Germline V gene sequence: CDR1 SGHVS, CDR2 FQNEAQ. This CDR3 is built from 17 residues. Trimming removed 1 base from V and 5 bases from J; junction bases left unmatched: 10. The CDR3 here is CASSLGGQAGWDQPQHF. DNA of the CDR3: TGTGCCAGCAGCTTAGGGGGACAGGCGGGCTGGGATCAGCCCCAGCATTTT.

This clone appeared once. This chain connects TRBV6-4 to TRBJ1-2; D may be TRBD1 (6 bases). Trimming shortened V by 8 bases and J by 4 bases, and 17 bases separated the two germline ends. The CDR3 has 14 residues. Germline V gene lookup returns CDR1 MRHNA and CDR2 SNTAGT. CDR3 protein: CASRGGGPGYGYTF. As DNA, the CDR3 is TGTGCCAGCCGTGGAGGGGGACCGGGCTATGGCTACACCTTC.

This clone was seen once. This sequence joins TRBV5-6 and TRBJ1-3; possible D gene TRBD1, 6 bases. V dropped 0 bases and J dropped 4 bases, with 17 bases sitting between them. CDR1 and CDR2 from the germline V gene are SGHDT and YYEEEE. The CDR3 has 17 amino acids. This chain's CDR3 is CASSLVGARPGGNTIYF. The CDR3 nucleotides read TGTGCCAGCAGCTTGGTGGGGGCTCGACCCGGGGGAAACACCATATATTTT.

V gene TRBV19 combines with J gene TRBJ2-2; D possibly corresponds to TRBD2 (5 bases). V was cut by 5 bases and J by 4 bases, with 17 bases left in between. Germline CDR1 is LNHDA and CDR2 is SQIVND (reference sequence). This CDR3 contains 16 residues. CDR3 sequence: CASSPIPGGRTGELFF. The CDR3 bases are TGTGCCAGTAGTCCTATCCCCGGAGGCCGCACCGGGGAGCTGTTTTTT.

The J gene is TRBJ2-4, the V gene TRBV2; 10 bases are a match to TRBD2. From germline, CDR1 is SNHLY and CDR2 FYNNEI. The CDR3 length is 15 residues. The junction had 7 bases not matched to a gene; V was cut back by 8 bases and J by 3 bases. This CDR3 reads CASLAGGPGKNIQYF. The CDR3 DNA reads TGTGCCAGCTTAGCGGGGGGCCCCGGCAAAAACATTCAGTACTTC.

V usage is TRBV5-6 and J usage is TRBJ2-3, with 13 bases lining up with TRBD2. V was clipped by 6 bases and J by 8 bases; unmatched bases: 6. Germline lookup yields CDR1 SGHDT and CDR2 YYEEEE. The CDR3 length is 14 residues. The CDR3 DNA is TGTGCCAGCATACTAGCGGGGGGGCCCCGTACGCAGTATTTT. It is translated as CASILAGGPRTQYF.